The 16 T cell receptor beta chains listed next were all sequenced from one sample in a study of blood T cell repertoires in COVID-19. Generated by immunoSEQ multiplex PCR, the TCRdb table keeps only in-frame clones and is missing some. The profile shows about 250,000 clones, over 70% of them singletons. The sequenced sample consisted of peripheral blood. These receptors all stem from a woman older than 75 with acute or convalescent COVID-19.

The V call is TRBV5-1, the J call TRBJ2-2; no firm D call. CDR3 length equals 15 residues. Germline V gene lookup returns CDR1 SGHRS and CDR2 YFSETQ. Trimming took off 2 bases at V and 0 bases at J, with 8 bases between the two ends. The CDR3 nucleotides are TGCGCCAGCAGCTTTCTTGCAGCGAACACCGGGGAGCTGTTTTTT. Translation gives CASSFLAANTGELFF. The entire variable domain, with the rest obtained from reference TRBV5-1 and TRBJ2-2, is as follows: KAGVTQTPRYLIKTRGQQVTLSCSPISGHRSVSWYQQTPGQGLQFLFEYFSETQRNKGNFPGRFSGRQFSNSRSEMNVSTLELGDSALYLCASSFLAANTGELFFGEGSRLTVL.

This chain connects TRBV5-8 to TRBJ1-2; D uncertain. This CDR3 region has 13 residues. Trimming pared 0 bases from V and 4 bases from J, leaving 7 bases between. The germline gives CDR1 SGHTS, CDR2 YDEGEE. The chain's CDR3 is CASSLGHPYGYTF. The CDR3 nucleotides read TGTGCCAGCAGCTTGGGACACCCCTATGGCTACACCTTC.

In its sample, this clone was seen a few times. V and J are TRBV18 and TRBJ2-7; 9 bases align to TRBD2. The CDR3 is made up of 15 amino acids. V was pared by 3 bases and J by 5 bases, with 8 bases of the junction left unmatched. From germline, CDR1 is KGHSH and CDR2 LQKENI. CDR3 residues: CASSPALAGWDEQYF. The CDR3, as DNA: TGTGCCAGCTCACCTGCCCTAGCGGGGTGGGACGAGCAGTACTTC.

This clone showed up just once. The chain has TRBV5-1 and TRBJ2-7, with 14 bases fitting TRBD2. With V trimmed by 3 bases and J by 6 bases, 5 bases remained unmatched. From germline, CDR1 is SGHRS and CDR2 YFSETQ. This CDR3 comprises 15 residues. CDR3 DNA sequence: TGCGCCAGCAGCTGGACTAGCGGGAGGATACCCGAGCAGTACTTC. Its protein product is CASSWTSGRIPEQYF. Combining the CDR3 with reference TRBV5-1 and TRBJ2-7 gives the whole variable domain KAGVTQTPRYLIKTRGQQVTLSCSPISGHRSVSWYQQTPGQGLQFLFEYFSETQRNKGNFPGRFSGRQFSNSRSEMNVSTLELGDSALYLCASSWTSGRIPEQYFGPGTRLTVT.

This clone was seen at least ten times. The genes are TRBV19 and TRBJ2-3; D is unclear. V lost 3 bases and J lost 4, with 11 bases in between. From germline, CDR1 is LNHDA and CDR2 SQIVND (reference sequence). The CDR3 runs 14 residues. The CDR3 DNA reads as TGTGCCAGTAGTATGTCCCCCCGGGCAGATACGCAGTATTTT. It codes for CASSMSPRADTQYF.

This chain uses TRBV19 with TRBJ1-5; possible D gene TRBD1, 5 bases. The V gene lost 6 bases and the J gene lost 7 bases, with 25 bases spanning the gap. This CDR3 region has 17 residues. The germline gives CDR1 LNHDA, CDR2 SQIVND (reference sequence). CDR3 amino acids: CASSRQGLRLKPQPQHF. For the CDR3, the DNA is TGTGCCAGTAGCCGGCAGGGTTTGAGGCTCAAGCCCCAGCCCCAGCATTTT.

The V call is TRBV6-5, the J call TRBJ1-6; D is undetermined. The ends were cut back, 5 bases at V and 9 bases at J, with 5 bases in the middle. CDR3 length equals 11 residues. From germline, CDR1 is MNHEY and CDR2 SVGAGI. The CDR3 DNA reads as TGTGCCAGCAGTCCGTCTTCACCCCTCCACTTT. Protein product: CASSPSSPLHF.

CDR3 protein: CAWSGRGSLGYNEQFF. As DNA, the CDR3 is TGTGCCTGGAGCGGGCGGGGGTCCCTAGGTTACAATGAGCAGTTCTTC. The J gene is TRBJ2-1, the V gene TRBV30, with 7 bases that match TRBD2. Per the germline V gene, CDR1 is GTSNPN and CDR2 is SVGIG (reference sequence). CDR3 length: 16 residues. The trim removed 3 bases at V and 4 bases at J, leaving 12 bases unmatched.

J is TRBJ1-3 and V is TRBV7-9; maybe TRBD1 (6 bases). V lost 5 bases and J 0 bases, leaving 11 bases between the germline ends. The CDR3 covers 15 residues. Germline-derived CDR1 and CDR2 are SEHNR and FQNEAQ (reference sequence). The DNA for the CDR3 is TGTGCCAGCAGCCTCAGGGGCCCCTCTGGAAACACCATATATTTT. Encoded protein: CASSLRGPSGNTIYF.

The gene calls are TRBV6-5 and TRBJ2-3, with a possible D match to TRBD1 (5 bases). This CDR3 has 16 residues. CDR1 is MNHEY and CDR2 is SVGAGI in the germline V gene. V was clipped by 2 bases and J by 2 bases, with 14 bases between them. CDR3 nucleotide sequence: TGTGCCAGCAGTTACACTGGGCAGGGATACACAGATACGCAGTATTTT. Its protein product is CASSYTGQGYTDTQYF.

The chain has TRBV5-1 and TRBJ2-1; 14 bases map to TRBD2. The CDR3 is 17 amino acids. With V trimmed by 4 bases and J by 6 bases, 9 bases remained unmatched. The germline CDR1 and CDR2 sequences are SGHRS and YFSETQ. CDR3 loop: CASSRGLAGGSRNEQFF. The CDR3 coding sequence is TGCGCCAGCAGCCGTGGACTAGCGGGAGGAAGTCGCAATGAGCAGTTCTTC.

V usage is TRBV18 and J usage is TRBJ2-7; 7 bases fit TRBD2. The CDR3 loop spans 11 amino acids. Germline CDR1 and CDR2: KGHSH and LQKENI. CDR3 DNA sequence: TGTGCATCTAGCGGATCCTACGAGCAGTACTTC. This translates into CASSGSYEQYF.

The chain joins TRBV3-1 (or the pseudogene TRBV3-2) to TRBJ1-2; 7 bases are shared with TRBD1. From germline, CDR1 is LGHDT and CDR2 YNNKEL (reference sequence). CDR3 length: 14 amino acids. V lost 5 bases and J lost 2; bases outside the gene matches: 5. CDR3: CASSVRGPNYGYTF. The CDR3 nucleotides are TGTGCCAGCAGCGTGAGGGGGCCAAACTATGGCTACACCTTC.

V and J are TRBV28 and TRBJ1-2; 11 bases map to TRBD1. The length of the CDR3 is 14 residues. Trimming removed 5 bases from V and 4 bases from J; junction bases left unmatched: 3. The germline V gene has CDR1 MDHEN and CDR2 SYDVKM. CDR3 region: CASSRTGGGYGYTF. The CDR3 bases are TGTGCCAGCAGTCGGACAGGGGGCGGCTATGGCTACACCTTC.

The V gene is TRBV9, the J gene TRBJ2-7, with 11 bases aligning to TRBD2. CDR3 length: 16 amino acids. CDR1 and CDR2 from the germline V gene are SGDLS and YYNGEE. The V and J ends lost 3 bases and 1 base, in that order; junction bases with no gene match: 6. The chain's CDR3 is CASSASGLAVSYEQYF. As DNA, the CDR3 is TGTGCCAGCAGCGCCTCGGGACTAGCGGTATCCTACGAGCAGTACTTC.

The CDR3 loop is CASSYRQGPTNEKLFF. In nucleotides, the CDR3 is TGTGCCAGCAGCTATCGACAGGGGCCAACTAATGAAAAACTGTTTTTT. The chain links TRBV7-8 to TRBJ1-4; 8 bases are shared with TRBD1. Losses at the gene ends were 4 bases for V and 0 bases for J; bases not matched to a gene: 4. Germline V gene lookup returns CDR1 SGHVS and CDR2 FQNEAQ. This CDR3 has 16 residues.